The sequence of this T cell receptor beta chain was determined in a study of T-cell reconstitution after alpha-beta-depleted transplantation in children. This clonotype was picked up a small number of times. Unique molecular identifiers featured in how the TCRbeta library was prepared. One entry per CDR3 protein, called by TCRdb with MiXCR from the PCR reads. The sample records roughly 590,000 distinct CDR3 sequences, over 15% being singletons. Trimming removed 7 bases from V and 4 bases from J; junction bases left unmatched: 7. The CDR3 extends over 15 amino acids. The V gene's germline CDR1 is SGHTA and CDR2 FQGNSA.

The receptor was isolated from a human donor who donated a stem cell graft to a child with acute myeloid leukemia. Material: PBMCs from the stem cell graft donor, obtained from the stem cell graft. V and J are TRBV7-2 and TRBJ2-3, with 11 bases fitting TRBD1. The CDR3 is CASTEDRGRPDTQYF. In DNA, the CDR3 is TGTGCCAGCACCGAGGACAGGGGGCGCCCAGATACGCAGTATTTT.